A single sample is the source of the 18 T cell receptor beta chains below, sequenced in a study of cytomegalovirus exposure and HLA in healthy donors. Primers for the PCR totalled 60 Vbeta and 13 Jbeta. The protocol was immunoSEQ multiplex PCR, while the TCRdb copy is restricted to in-frame clones and leaves out a portion. The sample lists around 210,000 clones, 78% seen once, with approximately 0.47% in the top ten. The sample taken for sequencing was PBMCs. All receptors derive from a boy younger than 18 in good health and CMV-seronegative.

This chain connects TRBV13 to TRBJ2-3, with D possibly matching TRBD1 (5 bases). Germline loops: CDR1 PRHDT, CDR2 FYEKMQ (reference sequence). This CDR3 spans 15 amino acids. V lost 5 bases and J 0 bases, leaving 12 bases between the germline ends. CDR3 nucleotides: TGTGCCAGCAGCCCGACCGGACAAAGCACAGATACGCAGTATTTT. Its translation is CASSPTGQSTDTQYF. Combining the CDR3 with reference TRBV13 and TRBJ2-3 gives the whole variable domain AAGVIQSPRHLIKEKRETATLKCYPIPRHDTVYWYQQGPGQDPQFLISFYEKMQSDKGSIPDRFSAQQFSDYHSELNMSSLELGDSALYFCASSPTGQSTDTQYFGPGTRLTVL.

This clone has just a few counts. At one of its ends the junction is not consistent with the germline gene, which may arise from a read error. The chain links TRBV25-1 to TRBJ2-7, with D perhaps TRBD1 (5 bases). The CDR3 covers 13 residues. Germline V gene lookup returns CDR1 MGHDK and CDR2 SYGVNS. For the CDR3, the DNA is TGTGCCAGCAGTGAATTCTTTATAGGGGAACTCCTCTTC. Protein: CASSEFFIGELLF.

V is TRBV28 and J is TRBJ1-1, with D unclear. Trimming removed 3 bases from V and 7 bases from J, with 12 bases in between. The CDR3 runs 13 residues. Germline V gives CDR1 MDHEN, CDR2 SYDVKM. For the CDR3, the DNA is TGTGCCAGCAGTTTTGTAGGGAGGCATGAAGCTTTCTTT. Protein: CASSFVGRHEAFF.

The chain employs TRBV2 and TRBJ1-2; D is unresolved. CDR3 length equals 12 residues. The germline V and J ends were trimmed by 3 bases and 10 bases, with 12 bases remaining between them. Germline loops: CDR1 SNHLY, CDR2 FYNNEI. The CDR3 DNA follows: TGTGCCAGCAGTGACCATAGAGTCGACTACACCTTC. Amino acids: CASSDHRVDYTF. Drawing the rest from reference TRBV2 and TRBJ1-2, the complete variable domain is EPEVTQTPSHQVTQMGQEVILRCVPISNHLYFYWYRQILGQKVEFLVSFYNNEISEKSEIFDDQFSVERPDGSNFTLKIRSTKLEDSAMYFCASSDHRVDYTFGSGTRLTVV.

This clone was counted a few times. This sequence joins TRBV28 and TRBJ1-5, with D uncertain. The CDR3 totals 15 residues. Germline V CDR1 and CDR2: MDHEN, SYDVKM. The V gene lost 7 bases and the J gene lost 5 bases, with 18 bases spanning the gap. CDR3 sequence (DNA): TGTGCCAGCACCACCCCCTTATCGGTGGATCAGCCCCAGCATTTT. Its translation: CASTTPLSVDQPQHF.

CDR3 region: CASRKDRVHGYTF. The CDR3 DNA follows: TGTGCCAGCAGAAAGGACAGGGTACATGGCTACACCTTC. J is TRBJ1-2 and V is TRBV6-5, with 8 bases fitting TRBD1. The CDR3 extends over 13 amino acids. Germline trimming cut 6 bases from V and 6 bases from J; bases unmatched to any gene: 6. Germline CDR1 and CDR2: MNHEY and SVGAGI.

This clone showed up just once. The chain uses TRBV9 and TRBJ1-1; D might be TRBD1 (5 bases). Germline lookup yields CDR1 SGDLS and CDR2 YYNGEE. Trimming removed 5 bases from V and 5 bases from J, with 19 bases in between. The CDR3 has 15 amino acids. The CDR3 region is CASSPHPGERTEAFF. For the CDR3, the DNA is TGTGCCAGCAGTCCCCACCCGGGGGAGAGAACTGAAGCTTTCTTT.

This clone was recorded once. V and J are TRBV6-1 and TRBJ1-4; D is uncertain. V lost 2 bases and J lost 6, with 7 bases in between. CDR3 length: 13 residues. Germline CDR1 is MNHNS and CDR2 is SASEGT. CDR3 nucleotide sequence: TGTGCCAGCAGTGAACTAGGTTATGAAAAACTGTTTTTT. Protein: CASSELGYEKLFF.

This clone was seen a single time. V gene TRBV6-1 combines with J gene TRBJ2-7; D is possibly TRBD1 (5 bases). The germline CDR1 and CDR2 sequences are MNHNS and SASEGT. The CDR3 is 15 amino acids. The V end lost 2 bases, the J end lost 5 bases, and 16 bases lay between the germline ends. DNA for the CDR3: TGTGCCAGCAGTGAAAGGCTGAGGCAGGGAAACGAGCAGTACTTC. Translation: CASSERLRQGNEQYF.

The V gene is TRBV30, the J gene TRBJ2-6, with a weak D call TRBD1 (5 bases). Germline CDR1 is GTSNPN and CDR2 is SVGIG (reference sequence). V was pared by 2 bases and J by 2 bases, with 16 bases between. The CDR3 runs 17 residues. CDR3 region: CAWSRDPRQPGANVLTF. CDR3 sequence (DNA): TGTGCCTGGAGTCGAGACCCCCGACAGCCTGGGGCCAACGTCCTGACTTTC.

The V call is TRBV27, the J call TRBJ2-7, with a tentative D call TRBD1 (6 bases). The CDR3 runs 14 residues. Trimming left V 5 bases short and J 5 bases short, with 16 bases between. Germline V gene sequence: CDR1 MNHEY, CDR2 SMNVEV (reference sequence). CDR3 DNA sequence: TGTGCCAGCAGTCCTGACAGGCCTGGGCACGAGCAGTACTTC. As protein: CASSPDRPGHEQYF.

This chain connects TRBV7-2 to TRBJ2-5, with a possible D match to TRBD2 (6 bases). The V gene lost 1 base and the J gene lost 5 bases, with 11 bases spanning the gap. The CDR3 covers 14 residues. Germline V gene data show CDR1 as SGHTA and CDR2 as FQGNSA. This CDR3 is CASSLVVAVETQYF. The CDR3 region has the DNA TGTGCCAGCAGCTTAGTCGTAGCGGTGGAGACCCAGTACTTC.

V usage is TRBV5-1 and J usage is TRBJ2-1, with 14 nucleotides matching TRBD2. Looked up from germline, CDR1 is SGHRS and CDR2 is YFSETQ. The V segment lost 3 bases and the J segment 1 base; nucleotides outside the gene matches: 9. The CDR3 length is 19 residues. The CDR3: CASSWSAGTSGSSYNEQFF. CDR3 nucleotide sequence: TGCGCCAGCAGCTGGTCCGCCGGGACTAGCGGGAGTTCCTACAATGAGCAGTTCTTC. The variable domain in full, completed from reference TRBV5-1 and TRBJ2-1, reads KAGVTQTPRYLIKTRGQQVTLSCSPISGHRSVSWYQQTPGQGLQFLFEYFSETQRNKGNFPGRFSGRQFSNSRSEMNVSTLELGDSALYLCASSWSAGTSGSSYNEQFFGPGTRLTVL.

This clone was found a few times. The chain carries TRBV10-3 and TRBJ2-5; 8 bases agree with TRBD2. This CDR3 has 14 residues. Trimming took 3 bases from V and 4 from J; bases not matched to a gene: 4. Germline V gene sequence: CDR1 ENHRY, CDR2 SYGVKD. CDR3 bases: TGTGCCATCAGTGAAGCGGGAGTCTTAGAGACCCAGTACTTC. This gives the protein CAISEAGVLETQYF.

The V and J genes are TRBV21-1 and TRBJ1-1; the table gives TRBD1 as D, unverified against the DNA. TRBV21-1 is labeled a pseudogene. This CDR3 is built from 14 residues. In DNA, the CDR3 is TGTGCCAGCGGGACAGGGGGAGTTAGTGCTGAAGCTTTCTTT. Its protein product is CASGTGGVSAEAFF.

This clone was observed a single time. The gene calls are TRBV9 and TRBJ2-2; 10 bases match TRBD2. CDR1 is SGDLS and CDR2 is YYNGEE in the germline V gene. With V trimmed by 3 bases and J by 5 bases, 4 bases remained unmatched. The CDR3 runs to 15 residues. The CDR3 region is CASSGTSGPTGELFF. Here the CDR3 DNA reads TGTGCCAGCAGCGGGACTAGCGGCCCAACCGGGGAGCTGTTTTTT. The variable domain in full, completed from reference TRBV9 and TRBJ2-2, reads DSGVTQTPKHLITATGQRVTLRCSPRSGDLSVYWYQQSLDQGLQFLIQYYNGEERAKGNILERFSAQQFPDLHSELNLSSLELGDSALYFCASSGTSGPTGELFFGEGSRLTVL.

The sample holds one count of this clone. The chain carries TRBV19 and TRBJ1-5; the D gene is possibly TRBD1 (5 bases). Germline loops: CDR1 LNHDA, CDR2 SQIVND (reference sequence). The CDR3 consists of 17 residues. V shed 3 bases and J shed 6 bases, with 21 bases lying between them. Written as DNA, the CDR3 is TGTGCCAGTAGTATCGGAGAGGTCAGGGTTAGAGGTCAGCCCCAGCATTTT. Translation gives CASSIGEVRVRGQPQHF.

J is TRBJ1-2 and V is TRBV11-3, with unresolved D. The germline V gene has CDR1 SGHNT and CDR2 YENEEA. V was clipped by 3 bases and J by 6 bases, with 20 bases between them. The length of the CDR3 is 16 residues. Here the CDR3 DNA reads TGTGCCAGCAGCTTCGCCATGGAGGAGGCGGTCAATGGCTACACCTTC. Residues: CASSFAMEEAVNGYTF.